The present T cell receptor beta chain was sequenced within a study of cytomegalovirus exposure and HLA in healthy donors (dated by TCRdb to about 2017). Context from the whole study: An earlier analysis of 587 of the donors reported about 260 Gb of sequence data and 95 million to 130 million unique TCR beta sequences obtained from about 180 million T cells. Alongside the repertoire data, information on donor age, sex, ethnicity and CMV serostatus was compiled. Across roughly 420 genotyped donors of the cohort, an average of roughly 230,000 unique TCR beta nucleotide sequences per donor were sequenced, and about a sixth of those sequences were non-productive. A later analysis re-analyzed previously published TCR beta repertoires from 660 or so donors and added high-resolution HLA genotyping to study TCR occurrence patterns. The study profiled the T cell repertoires of 550 to 700 subjects by immunosequencing and related them to cytomegalovirus serostatus. All discovery cohort repertoires had been generated using a single sequencing platform. An early release that covered about 640 HLA-typed donors contained approximately 320 gigabases of sequencing data and tens of millions of unique TCR sequences. In addition to the first cohort of around 670 subjects, a separate validation cohort of approximately 130 different subjects was used. An earlier analysis of around 640 of the donors used high-throughput TCR beta sequencing to judge whether each TCR beta V gene segment behaved as functional or pseudogenic. Of the roughly 420 genotyped donors, 75% to 85% were placed in the genetic ancestry cluster associated with self-reported Caucasian donors. The number of donors typed differed by locus, with 629-630 for A, B, C, DRB1 and DQB1, more than 500 for DQA1, 600 to 610 for DPA1, and approximately 470 for DPB1. The study aimed to test whether cataloging public T cell receptors could reveal signatures of past pathogen exposure. Several DR-DQ haplotypes were treated as single units for association and clustering because of strong linkage in the cohort. Class I and class II HLA loci were covered by the typing at four-digit resolution. A later genetic analysis took genome-wide SNP genotypes for about 55% of the roughly 670 donors and used that subset as a discovery cohort. In the later analysis, no new phenotypic data were used to find candidate immune exposures; instead, reliance was placed on TCR beta sequences and their occurrence across donors. The study combined high-throughput TCR immunosequencing, statistical association of individual TCRs with disease status, and machine learning to predict cytomegalovirus infection status.

Trimming removed 2 bases from V and 6 bases from J, leaving 12 bases between the germline ends. Taken from cysteine to phenylalanine, the CDR3 has 15 residues. The kept DNA is CDR3 alone, 45 bases in frame from the first base. Reading the germline V gene gives CDR1 SGDLS and CDR2 YYNGEE. Results the study describes overall, beyond this receptor: A later analysis associated some 17,000 TCR beta sequences with specific HLA alleles at a false discovery rate of 0.05. Correlated functional status among segregating V segments might reflect linkage disequilibrium, but an unknown experimental factor could not be ruled out. When HLA alleles, especially DR and DQ, strongly co-occurred, attributing TCR associations to individual alleles was difficult. According to the authors, the approach could potentially be generalized to other disease states and immunological phenotypes. Several of the top co-occurrence clusters appeared to be linked to parvovirus B19, influenza, CMV and Epstein-Barr virus, according to a later analysis. A cluster of highly shared sequence variants was judged likely to represent a technical artifact of the sequencing pipeline. V-gene and J-gene trimming of TCR beta chains was associated with a missense DCLRE1C variant in a later genetic analysis, and the association was replicated in an independent cohort. The classifier was reported to diagnose cytomegalovirus status with high specificity and sensitivity in both the original cohort and the validation cohort. According to a later genetic analysis, donors in an Asian-associated ancestry cluster had fewer N-insertions in productive TCRs than the approximately 630-donor mean. Only TCR beta chains were sequenced in this cohort, and the absence of alpha or paired-chain data limited detectable features. The presence/absence analyses assumed that sequencing depth was roughly uniform across donors, and that assumption may not be true. The only immune exposure information available for the cohort was CMV serostatus. Because the 87-base-pair reads could not distinguish some IMGT-functional V segments, including TRBV6-2 and TRBV6-3, those segments were excluded. In a later analysis, TCR association rates were found to vary across HLA loci, with the most associated TCRs seen for DRB1 alleles and the fewest for HLA-C alleles. Most CMV-associated TCR beta chains appeared to be HLA-restricted in a later analysis, and the HLA associations seemed to be driven largely by CMV exposure. A further reported finding was that TCR beta sequences accurately predicted the HLA-A and HLA-B alleles for most subjects in the first cohort. In a later analysis, HLA-associated TCR beta chains showed more clonal expansion and lower generation probabilities than non-associated chains that were equally common. An earlier analysis of approximately 540 of the donors showed that most TCR beta V segments appeared in productive rearrangements either about 87% or about 30% of the time, which broadly matched IMGT annotations. In vitro tests confirmed that a few of the cytomegalovirus-associated TCR beta chains recognize cytomegalovirus antigens. The study listed 164 TCR beta chains as associated with cytomegalovirus. The earlier analysis of 587 of the donors excluded 15 to 20 rarely observed V segments, including chromosome 9 orphons, because counts were too low. Most TCR sequences were observed very rarely across donors, whereas some public TCRs were present in many individuals. Because HLA typing was unavailable for some donors at each locus, only the typed subset was used in association tests.

The cohort comprised some 700 healthy bone marrow donors. At the time of sampling, every cohort member was nominally healthy, though immune exposures that went unrecorded were likely present. The donor was CMV seropositive and was included in the group of around 300 seropositive cohort members. Every donor gave a peripheral blood sample, and the peripheral blood mononuclear cells from that sample were used for TCR beta sequencing. Genomic DNA extraction from the blood cell samples was performed with the Qiagen DNeasy Blood Extraction Kit. Note on this clone: Its specific antigen is unknown. Base qualities were left out, and no much larger clone turns up one base away.

The library relied on the immunoSEQ multiplex PCR assay. A mixture of 60 forward primers for TCR Vbeta segments and 13 reverse primers for TCR Jbeta segments was used in the multiplex PCR. The CDR3 region of rearranged TCR beta genes was amplified from genomic DNA by a multiplex PCR assay. Amplified TCR beta libraries were sequenced as 87-base-pair reads on the Illumina HiSeq System. As for the original processing: In a later analysis, roughly 80 million unique TCR beta chains were counted across the roughly 610 repertoires, and approximately 9.9 million of these chains were shared by at least two donors. To remove PCR and sequencing errors, raw reads were error-corrected and collapsed into unique sequences using a nearest-neighbor algorithm that merged closely related sequences. V, D and J gene segments were assigned by aligning CDR3 sequences to IMGT reference sequences. For a sequence to be retained, a match of at least six nucleotides to both a V gene segment and a J gene segment was required. Rearrangements were called productive when the CDR3 lacked stop codons and stayed in frame with V and J; all others were non-productive. Following IMGT convention, CDR3 was defined as the stretch from the second conserved V-encoded cysteine to the conserved J-encoded phenylalanine. Sequences without an unambiguous match to a single V gene segment were excluded from the earlier analysis of about 600 of the donors. An earlier analysis of some 500 of the donors classified V segments as functional when productive rearrangements were above 56.7% and as segregating when the standard deviation between donors was above 5%. A statistical classification framework was built to diagnose cytomegalovirus status from the catalog of TCR beta chain sequences. V and J gene assignment, in a later analysis, came from comparing TCR nucleotide sequences with IMGT/GENE-DB human TR gene sequences. A later analysis assigned CDR3 sequences and most-parsimonious VDJ recombination scenarios with the TCRdist pipeline. In a later analysis, each TCR beta chain was defined by its CDR3 amino acid sequence together with its V-gene family, and reads lacking a unique V-gene family were excluded. As a way to deal with suspected cross-contamination and a sequencing artifact, a later analysis dropped 450 to 700 nucleotide sequences that were highly shared and had low generation probability. In a later analysis, a clonal expansion index for each public chain was calculated from normalized within-repertoire ranks of inferred template counts. Generation probabilities in a later analysis came from a VDJ recombination model fitted to out-of-frame rearrangements, and those results were checked against IGoR. In a later analysis, hypergeometric tests were used to score TCR-TCR, TCR-HLA and TCR-CMV co-occurrence, with a repertoire-size bias correction applied to TCR pairs. In a later analysis, false discovery rates were estimated by permuting HLA or CMV assignments 20 times. In a later analysis, co-occurring TCRs were grouped with DBSCAN, and TCRdist sequence similarity was added when clustering was performed within HLA-allele-positive subsets. Co-occurrence clustering excluded repertoires with fewer than 30,000 or more than 120,000 public chains, plus five with anomalous nucleotide sharing. This is the immuneACCESS table as TCRdb keeps it, with only in-frame sequences that have V and J called. A part of the clones is gone; compared with another copy, unresolved V genes explain less than half, and the rest is unexplained. The V and J calls and clone size come from that table; D and trimming were worked out from the DNA. The sample has under 200,000 clones on record, 82% of them singletons. The top ten hold 7.5% to 9.5% of the sample.

Sequenced material: PBMCs. The sequence came from a male donor in good health and CMV-seropositive. The V gene is TRBV9 and the J gene is TRBJ1-6; the D region possibly corresponds to TRBD1 (6 bases align). The CDR3 reads CASSVRWTVNSPLHF. The DNA reads TGTGCCAGCAGCGTGAGATGGACAGTTAATTCACCCCTCCACTTT.